This paragraph reports one T cell receptor (beta chain). This specimen belongs to a study of cytomegalovirus exposure and HLA in healthy donors. Trimming pared 0 bases from V and 12 bases from J, leaving 12 bases between. CDR3 length: 13 amino acids. Germline CDR1 reads LNHNV; CDR2 reads YYDKDF (reference sequence). The PCR ran on 60 Vbeta and 13 Jbeta primers. Per the study methods: About 10 million shared chains were among approximately 80 million unique TCR beta chains counted in a later analysis. Produced via immunoSEQ multiplex PCR; TCRdb's table is partial and in-frame only. V, J and clone size are taken as reported in that table, and D and trimming were inferred from the DNA itself. Of 87,000 or so clones in the sample, roughly 8.2% are singletons; the top ten hold roughly 2.1%. Healthy bone marrow donors formed the donor group.

The source material was PBMCs. The chain combines TRBV15 with TRBJ2-1; a possible D gene is TRBD2 (6 bases). The TCR was taken from a man aged 45-65 years in good health and CMV-seronegative. The CDR3 bases are TGTGCCACCAGCAGAGAAGCGGGCCGCGGGCAGTTCTTC. Translated, it gives CATSREAGRGQFF.